The clone carrying this TCR beta chain was counted ten times or more. Its antigen is as yet unknown. This sample was included in a study of T cells in Graves' hyperthyroidism and ophthalmopathy. Study-wide points: Most thyroid clonotypes expanded above 0.001 were also detected in blood. A model of 13 V-J pairs discriminated ophthalmopathy from stable hyperthyroidism. Ophthalmopathy was identified by the model a median approximately six months ahead of onset.

Regions amplified from RNA transcripts were the TCR beta CDR3 regions. An initial round of RT-PCR targeting the TCR CDR3 relied on the HTBI primer set. In TCRdb, the multiplex PCR reads were re-called with MiXCR into one record per CDR3 protein. The data show about 410,000 distinct CDR3 sequences, more than 14% seen once. Any patient presenting with uncontrolled infection, other autoimmune disease, pregnancy or lactation was left out. This CDR3 is built from 14 residues. Trimming took off 2 bases at V and 3 bases at J, with 13 bases between the two ends. In germline, CDR1 is GTSNPN, CDR2 SVGIG (reference sequence).

The source is a woman aged 30 to 39 with Graves' ophthalmopathy. The sequenced sample consisted of blood. The gene calls are TRBV30 and TRBJ1-1; D might be TRBD1 (5 bases). The CDR3 sequence is CAWSPTQGYTEAFF. CDR3 coding DNA: TGTGCCTGGAGTCCGACTCAGGGCTACACTGAAGCTTTCTTT.